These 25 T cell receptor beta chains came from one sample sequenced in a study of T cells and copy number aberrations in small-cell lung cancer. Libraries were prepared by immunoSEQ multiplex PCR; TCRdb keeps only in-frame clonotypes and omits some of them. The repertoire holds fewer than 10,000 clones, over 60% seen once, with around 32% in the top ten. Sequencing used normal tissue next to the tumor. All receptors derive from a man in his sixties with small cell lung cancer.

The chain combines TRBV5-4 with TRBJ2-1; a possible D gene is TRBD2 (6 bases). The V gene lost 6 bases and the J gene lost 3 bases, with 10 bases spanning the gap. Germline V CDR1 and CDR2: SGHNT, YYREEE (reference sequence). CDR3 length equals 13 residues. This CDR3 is CASTRAGYNEQFF. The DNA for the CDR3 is TGTGCCAGCACCAGAGCGGGCTACAATGAGCAGTTCTTC.

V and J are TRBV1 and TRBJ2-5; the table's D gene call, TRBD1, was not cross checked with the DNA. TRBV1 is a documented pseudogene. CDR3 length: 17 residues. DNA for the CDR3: TGCACCAGCAGCCAAGATCAGGGGAGAAGCGGTAAAGAGACCCAGTACTTC. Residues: CTSSQDQGRSGKETQYF.

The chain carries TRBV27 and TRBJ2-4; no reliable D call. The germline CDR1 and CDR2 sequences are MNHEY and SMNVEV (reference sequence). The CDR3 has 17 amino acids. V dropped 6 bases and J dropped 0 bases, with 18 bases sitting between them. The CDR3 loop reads CASRDQVTARAKNIQYF. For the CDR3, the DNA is TGTGCCAGCAGAGACCAGGTGACGGCCCGAGCCAAAAACATTCAGTACTTC.

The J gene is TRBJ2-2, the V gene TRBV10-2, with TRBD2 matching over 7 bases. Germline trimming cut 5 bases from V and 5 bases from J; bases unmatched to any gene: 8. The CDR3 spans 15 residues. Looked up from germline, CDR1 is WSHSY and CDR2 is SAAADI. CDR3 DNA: TGCGCCAGCAGTCCGCGCGGGAGCGTTACCGGGGAGCTGTTTTTT. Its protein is CASSPRGSVTGELFF.

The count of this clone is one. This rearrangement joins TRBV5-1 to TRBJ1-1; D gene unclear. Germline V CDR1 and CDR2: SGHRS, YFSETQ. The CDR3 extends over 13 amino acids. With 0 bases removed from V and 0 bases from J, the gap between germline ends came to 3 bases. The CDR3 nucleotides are TGCGCCAGCAGCTTGGCCTTGAACACTGAAGCTTTCTTT. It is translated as CASSLALNTEAFF.

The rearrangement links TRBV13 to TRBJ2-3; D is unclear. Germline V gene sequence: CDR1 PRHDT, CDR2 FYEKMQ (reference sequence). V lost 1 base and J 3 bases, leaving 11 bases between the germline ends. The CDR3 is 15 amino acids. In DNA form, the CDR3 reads TGTGCCAGCAGCTTAGTCTTAGCCCGGACAGATACGCAGTATTTT. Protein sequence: CASSLVLARTDTQYF.

CDR3 protein: CASSPPPGRHTDTQYF. CDR3 bases: TGTGCCAGTAGCCCCCCCCCGGGCAGACACACAGATACGCAGTATTTT. This chain links TRBV19 with TRBJ2-3; D is unclear. CDR1 and CDR2 (germline): LNHDA, SQIVND (reference sequence). The CDR3 loop spans 16 amino acids. V was trimmed by 6 bases and J by 2 bases, leaving 18 bases between them.

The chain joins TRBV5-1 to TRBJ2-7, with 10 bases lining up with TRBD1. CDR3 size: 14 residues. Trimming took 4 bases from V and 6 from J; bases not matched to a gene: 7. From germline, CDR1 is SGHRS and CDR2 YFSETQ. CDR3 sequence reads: CASSPGTGVAEQYF. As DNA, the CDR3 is TGCGCCAGCAGCCCCGGGACAGGGGTGGCCGAGCAGTACTTC.

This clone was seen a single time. CDR3 DNA: TGTGCCAGCAGCTTAGATGGCCCGGGAGAGCTGCCCTACAATGAGCAGTTCTTC. Translation gives CASSLDGPGELPYNEQFF. The V gene is TRBV11-3, the J gene TRBJ2-1; possible D gene TRBD2, 6 bases. The V and J ends lost 0 bases and 2 bases respectively, with 17 bases between them. Germline-derived CDR1 and CDR2 are SGHNT and YENEEA. The CDR3 runs 18 residues.

The CDR3 nucleotides are TGTGCCAGCTCCTCCCAGGGGATCATCGGAGCTAACTATGGCTACACCTTC. The encoded protein is CASSSQGIIGANYGYTF. This rearrangement joins TRBV18 to TRBJ1-2; a possible D gene is TRBD1 (6 bases). This CDR3 comprises 17 residues. Germline V gene data show CDR1 as KGHSH and CDR2 as LQKENI. Trimming took off 6 bases at V and 0 bases at J, with 20 bases between the two ends.

CDR3 loop: CASTFGVGEKLFF. The CDR3 nucleotides read TGTGCCAGTACTTTCGGGGTTGGGGAAAAACTGTTTTTT. J is TRBJ1-4 and V is TRBV19; D remains ambiguous. The V gene's germline CDR1 is LNHDA and CDR2 SQIVND (reference sequence). There are 13 residues in the CDR3. Trimming removed 7 bases from V and 8 bases from J, with 14 bases in between.

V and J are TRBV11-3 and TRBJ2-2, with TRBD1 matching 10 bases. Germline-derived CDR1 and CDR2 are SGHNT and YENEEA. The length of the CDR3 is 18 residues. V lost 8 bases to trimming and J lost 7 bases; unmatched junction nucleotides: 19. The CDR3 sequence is CASGFLLDRTGGIGELFF. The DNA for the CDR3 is TGTGCCAGCGGATTCCTACTCGACCGGACAGGGGGAATCGGGGAGCTGTTTTTT.

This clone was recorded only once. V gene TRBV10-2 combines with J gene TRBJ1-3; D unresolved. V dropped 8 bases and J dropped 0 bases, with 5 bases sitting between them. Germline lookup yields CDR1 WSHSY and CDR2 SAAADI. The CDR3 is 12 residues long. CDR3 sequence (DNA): TGCGCCAGCTCCCACTCTGGAAACACCATATATTTT. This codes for CASSHSGNTIYF.

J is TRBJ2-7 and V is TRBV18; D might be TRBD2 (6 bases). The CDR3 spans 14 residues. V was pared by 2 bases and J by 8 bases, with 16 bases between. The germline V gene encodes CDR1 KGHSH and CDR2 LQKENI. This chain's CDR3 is CASSPGRDGYKQYF. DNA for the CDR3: TGTGCCAGCTCACCAGGGCGGGACGGTTATAAGCAGTACTTC.

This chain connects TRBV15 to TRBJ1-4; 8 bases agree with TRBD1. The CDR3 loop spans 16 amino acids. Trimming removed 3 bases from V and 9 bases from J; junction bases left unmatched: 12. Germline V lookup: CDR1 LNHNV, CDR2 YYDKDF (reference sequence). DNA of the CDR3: TGTGCCACCAGCAGGGGACAGGTGGGTTTCGGCCAAAAACTGTTTTTT. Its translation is CATSRGQVGFGQKLFF.

CDR3 region: CASSPTHRVGYGYTF. The CDR3 region has the DNA TGTGCCAGCTCACCGACCCACAGGGTGGGCTATGGCTACACCTTC. This chain connects TRBV18 to TRBJ1-2, with D tentatively TRBD1 (6 bases). Trimming left V 3 bases short and J 4 bases short, with 15 bases between. This CDR3 contains 15 residues. Germline CDR1 KGHSH, CDR2 LQKENI.

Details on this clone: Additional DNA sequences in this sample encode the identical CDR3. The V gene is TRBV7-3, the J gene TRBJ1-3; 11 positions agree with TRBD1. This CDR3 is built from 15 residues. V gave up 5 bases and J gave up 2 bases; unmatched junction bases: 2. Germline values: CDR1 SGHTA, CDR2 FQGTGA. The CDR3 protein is CASSPDRGPGNTIYF. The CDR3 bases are TGTGCCAGCAGCCCGGACAGGGGGCCTGGAAACACCATATATTTT.

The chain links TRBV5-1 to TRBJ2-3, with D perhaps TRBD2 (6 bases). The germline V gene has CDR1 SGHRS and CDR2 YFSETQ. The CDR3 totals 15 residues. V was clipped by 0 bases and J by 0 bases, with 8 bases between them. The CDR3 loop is CASSLVGGSTDTQYF. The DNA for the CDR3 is TGCGCCAGCAGCTTGGTTGGGGGGAGCACAGATACGCAGTATTTT.

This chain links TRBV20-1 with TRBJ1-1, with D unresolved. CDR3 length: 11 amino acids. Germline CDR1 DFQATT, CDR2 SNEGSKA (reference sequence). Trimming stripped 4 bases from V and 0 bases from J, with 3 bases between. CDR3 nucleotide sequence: TGCAGTGCTATAGTGAACACTGAAGCTTTCTTT. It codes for CSAIVNTEAFF.

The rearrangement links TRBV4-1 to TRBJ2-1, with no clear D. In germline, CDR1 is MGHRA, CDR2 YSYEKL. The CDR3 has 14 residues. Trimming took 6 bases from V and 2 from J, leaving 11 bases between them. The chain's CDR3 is CASRGSDPYNEQFF. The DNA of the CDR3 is TGCGCCAGCAGGGGATCAGATCCCTACAATGAGCAGTTCTTC.

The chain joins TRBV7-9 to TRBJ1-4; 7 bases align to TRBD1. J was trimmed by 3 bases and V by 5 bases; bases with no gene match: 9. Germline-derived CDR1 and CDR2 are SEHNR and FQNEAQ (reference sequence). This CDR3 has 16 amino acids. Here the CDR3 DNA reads TGTGCCAGCAGCCGGAATTGGGACAGATCTAATGAAAAACTGTTTTTT. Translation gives CASSRNWDRSNEKLFF.

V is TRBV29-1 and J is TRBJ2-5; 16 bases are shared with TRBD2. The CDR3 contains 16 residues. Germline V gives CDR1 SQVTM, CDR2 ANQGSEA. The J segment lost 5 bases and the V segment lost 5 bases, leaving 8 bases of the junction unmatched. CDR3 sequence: CSVPGLAGGLGETQYF. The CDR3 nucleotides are TGCAGCGTTCCGGGACTAGCGGGAGGGCTAGGGGAGACCCAGTACTTC. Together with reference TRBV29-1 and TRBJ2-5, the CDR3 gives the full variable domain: SAVISQKPSRDICQRGTSLTIQCQVDSQVTMMFWYRQQPGQSLTLIATANQGSEATYESGFVIDKFPISRPNLTFSTLTVSNMSPEDSSIYLCSVPGLAGGLGETQYFGPGTRLLVL.

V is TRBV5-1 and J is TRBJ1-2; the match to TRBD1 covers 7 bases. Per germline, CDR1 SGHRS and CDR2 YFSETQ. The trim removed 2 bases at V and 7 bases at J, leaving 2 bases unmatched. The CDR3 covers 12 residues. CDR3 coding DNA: TGCGCCAGCAGCTTCGACAGGGCTGGCTACACCTTC. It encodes CASSFDRAGYTF. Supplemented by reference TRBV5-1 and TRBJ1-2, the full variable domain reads KAGVTQTPRYLIKTRGQQVTLSCSPISGHRSVSWYQQTPGQGLQFLFEYFSETQRNKGNFPGRFSGRQFSNSRSEMNVSTLELGDSALYLCASSFDRAGYTFGSGTRLTVV.

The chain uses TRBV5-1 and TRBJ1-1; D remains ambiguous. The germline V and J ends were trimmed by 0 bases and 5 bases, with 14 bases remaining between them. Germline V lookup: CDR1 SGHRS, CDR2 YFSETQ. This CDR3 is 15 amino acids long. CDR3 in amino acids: CASSLGVTRLTEAFF. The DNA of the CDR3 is TGCGCCAGCAGCTTGGGTGTGACTCGGTTGACTGAAGCTTTCTTT. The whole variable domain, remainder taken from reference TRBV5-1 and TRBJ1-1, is KAGVTQTPRYLIKTRGQQVTLSCSPISGHRSVSWYQQTPGQGLQFLFEYFSETQRNKGNFPGRFSGRQFSNSRSEMNVSTLELGDSALYLCASSLGVTRLTEAFFGQGTRLTVV.

DNA for the CDR3: TGTGCCAGTACCTCCGCCAGGGGAGCGGCGCATCAGCCCCAGCATTTT. This sequence encodes CASTSARGAAHQPQHF. The chain carries TRBV19 and TRBJ1-5, with D possibly matching TRBD1 (6 bases). This CDR3 comprises 16 residues. Germline CDR1 reads LNHDA; CDR2 reads SQIVND (reference sequence). V was clipped by 7 bases and J by 5 bases, with 21 bases between them.